The 4 T cell receptor beta chains in this list originate from one sample, sequenced in a study of T cell changes during pregnancy in multiple sclerosis. Here immunoSEQ multiplex PCR was the method, and the copy in TCRdb shows in-frame clones only, minus some. The repertoire includes 40,000 to 60,000 clones, around 93% of them detected once, and around 0.5% sits in the top ten. This material consisted of CD4+ T cells from peripheral blood mononuclear cells, taken after pregnancy. These TCRs come from a female donor with multiple sclerosis, enrolled in a pregnancy study.

The chain recombines TRBV18 with TRBJ2-2; TRBD2 agrees at 11 bases. V was clipped by 4 bases and J by 6 bases; unmatched bases: 13. Germline-derived CDR1 and CDR2 are KGHSH and LQKENI. This CDR3 is 18 amino acids long. The CDR3 is CASSRAGTSGLGSGELFF. The DNA of the CDR3 is TGTGCCAGCTCACGCGCCGGGACTAGCGGCCTGGGGTCCGGGGAGCTGTTTTTT.

The genes are TRBV5-4 and TRBJ2-3; D is unclear. The CDR3 covers 15 residues. CDR1 SGHNT and CDR2 YYREEE come from the germline V gene (reference sequence). V lost 2 bases and J lost 0, with 10 bases in between. This chain's CDR3 is CASSFDTQSTDTQYF. In DNA form, the CDR3 reads TGTGCCAGCAGCTTTGACACGCAGAGCACAGATACGCAGTATTTT.

The chain carries TRBV7-9 and TRBJ1-4; TRBD1 agrees at 11 bases. With 4 bases clipped from V and 7 bases from J, the junction kept 8 bases outside the gene matches. This CDR3 is 16 amino acids long. Looked up from germline, CDR1 is SEHNR and CDR2 is FQNEAQ (reference sequence). Here the CDR3 DNA reads TGTGCCAGCAGCTCGCCGGACAGGGGGCGCGCTGAAAAACTGTTTTTT. This sequence encodes CASSSPDRGRAEKLFF.

The chain recombines TRBV19 with TRBJ2-6; D might be TRBD2 (5 bases). V gave up 6 bases and J gave up 0 bases, with 9 bases separating them. From germline, CDR1 is LNHDA and CDR2 SQIVND (reference sequence). The CDR3 is 15 amino acids. Here the CDR3 DNA reads TGTGCCAGTAGACCAGGAGGCTCTGGGGCCAACGTCCTGACTTTC. As protein: CASRPGGSGANVLTF.